The clone carrying this T cell receptor (beta chain) was counted many times. The target antigen is unknown. Germline CDR1 SGHRS, CDR2 YFSETQ. With V trimmed by 4 bases and J by 5 bases, 9 bases remained unmatched. The CDR3 length is 16 residues. The source of the sample is a study of beta chain features in type 1 diabetes. Expressed TCRB transcripts were sequenced after all isolated RNA was converted to cDNA. Method: immunoSEQ multiplex PCR; TCRdb's copy keeps in-frame clones and lacks some. There are approximately 140,000 clones in the sample; less than 10% occur only once, and 0.5% to 0.65% lies in the top ten. Study-wide results and caveats: Diminished insertions and augmented deletions at VDJ junctions characterized type 1 diabetes patients. Small HLA sub-analyses could not settle whether HLA shapes TCRB rearrangement.

Once sorted, every population was more than 98% pure. J is TRBJ2-3 and V is TRBV5-1, with 11 bases fitting TRBD2. The receptor's source is a woman in her thirties or forties in good health. Input material: central memory CD4+ T cells from blood. As DNA, the CDR3 is TGCGCCAGCAGCCTGGGTAGCGGGGGGGCCGGAGATACGCAGTATTTT. This codes for CASSLGSGGAGDTQYF. The full variable domain, rest sourced from reference TRBV5-1 and TRBJ2-3, is KAGVTQTPRYLIKTRGQQVTLSCSPISGHRSVSWYQQTPGQGLQFLFEYFSETQRNKGNFPGRFSGRQFSNSRSEMNVSTLELGDSALYLCASSLGSGGAGDTQYFGPGTRLTVL.